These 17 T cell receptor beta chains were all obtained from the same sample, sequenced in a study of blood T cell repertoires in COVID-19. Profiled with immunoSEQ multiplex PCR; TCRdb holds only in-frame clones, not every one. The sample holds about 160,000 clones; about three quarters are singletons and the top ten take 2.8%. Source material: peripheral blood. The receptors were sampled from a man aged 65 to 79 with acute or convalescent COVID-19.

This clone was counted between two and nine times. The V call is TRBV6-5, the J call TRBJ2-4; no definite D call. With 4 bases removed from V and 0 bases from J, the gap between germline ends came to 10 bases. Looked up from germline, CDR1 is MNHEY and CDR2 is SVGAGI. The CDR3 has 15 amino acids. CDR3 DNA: TGTGCCAGCAGTTCCCCCAGTCTAGCCAAAAACATTCAGTACTTC. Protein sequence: CASSSPSLAKNIQYF.

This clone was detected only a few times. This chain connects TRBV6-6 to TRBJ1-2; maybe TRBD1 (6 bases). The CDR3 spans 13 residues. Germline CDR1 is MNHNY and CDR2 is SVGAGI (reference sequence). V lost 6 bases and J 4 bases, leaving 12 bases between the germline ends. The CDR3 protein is CASRNRVAYGYTF. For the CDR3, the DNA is TGTGCCAGCAGAAACAGGGTCGCCTATGGCTACACCTTC.

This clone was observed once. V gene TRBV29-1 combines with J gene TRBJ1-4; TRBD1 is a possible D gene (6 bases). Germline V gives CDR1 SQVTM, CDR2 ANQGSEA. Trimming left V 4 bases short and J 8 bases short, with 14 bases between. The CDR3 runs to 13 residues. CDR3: CSVVWDKGEKLFF. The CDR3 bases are TGCAGCGTTGTATGGGACAAGGGAGAAAAACTGTTTTTT. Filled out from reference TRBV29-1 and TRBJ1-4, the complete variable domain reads SAVISQKPSRDICQRGTSLTIQCQVDSQVTMMFWYRQQPGQSLTLIATANQGSEATYESGFVIDKFPISRPNLTFSTLTVSNMSPEDSSIYLCSVVWDKGEKLFFGSGTQLSVL.

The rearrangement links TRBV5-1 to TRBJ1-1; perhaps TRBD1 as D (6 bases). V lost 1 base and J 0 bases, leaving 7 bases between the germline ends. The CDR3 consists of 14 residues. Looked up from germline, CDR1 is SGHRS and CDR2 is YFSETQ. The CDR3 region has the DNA TGCGCCAGCAGCTTGTGGGACATGAACACTGAAGCTTTCTTT. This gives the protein CASSLWDMNTEAFF.

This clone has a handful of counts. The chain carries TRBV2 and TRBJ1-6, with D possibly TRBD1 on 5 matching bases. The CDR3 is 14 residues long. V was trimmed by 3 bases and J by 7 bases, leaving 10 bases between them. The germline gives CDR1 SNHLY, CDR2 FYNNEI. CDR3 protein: CASSELTGNSPLHF. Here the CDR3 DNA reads TGTGCCAGCAGTGAGTTAACAGGAAATTCACCCCTCCACTTT. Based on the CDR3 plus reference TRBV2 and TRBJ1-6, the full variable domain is EPEVTQTPSHQVTQMGQEVILRCVPISNHLYFYWYRQILGQKVEFLVSFYNNEISEKSEIFDDQFSVERPDGSNFTLKIRSTKLEDSAMYFCASSELTGNSPLHFGNGTRLTVT.

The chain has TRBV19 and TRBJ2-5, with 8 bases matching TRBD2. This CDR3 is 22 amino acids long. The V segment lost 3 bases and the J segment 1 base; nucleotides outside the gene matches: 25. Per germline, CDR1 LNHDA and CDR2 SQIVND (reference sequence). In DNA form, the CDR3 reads TGTGCCAGTAGTATGATCCCCCTCCAAGCGGGAGTCTCGCCCGCTTTCCAAGAGACCCAGTACTTC. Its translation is CASSMIPLQAGVSPAFQETQYF.

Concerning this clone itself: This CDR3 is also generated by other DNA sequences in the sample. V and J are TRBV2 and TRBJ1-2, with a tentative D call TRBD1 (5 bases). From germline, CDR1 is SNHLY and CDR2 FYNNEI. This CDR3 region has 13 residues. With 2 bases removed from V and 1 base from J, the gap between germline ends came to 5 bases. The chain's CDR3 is CASSEQGNYGYTF. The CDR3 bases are TGTGCCAGCAGTGAACAGGGTAACTATGGCTACACCTTC. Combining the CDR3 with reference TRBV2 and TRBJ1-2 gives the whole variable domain EPEVTQTPSHQVTQMGQEVILRCVPISNHLYFYWYRQILGQKVEFLVSFYNNEISEKSEIFDDQFSVERPDGSNFTLKIRSTKLEDSAMYFCASSEQGNYGYTFGSGTRLTVV.

CDR3 in DNA: TGTGCCAGCAGCTTAAACTTAGGACGGGGCACCGGGGAGCTGTTTTTT. Amino acid sequence: CASSLNLGRGTGELFF. The V gene is TRBV7-9, the J gene TRBJ2-2; weak D call: TRBD2 (5 bases). Trimming removed 2 bases from V and 4 bases from J, with 14 bases in between. Germline V gives CDR1 SEHNR, CDR2 FQNEAQ (reference sequence). The CDR3 totals 16 residues.

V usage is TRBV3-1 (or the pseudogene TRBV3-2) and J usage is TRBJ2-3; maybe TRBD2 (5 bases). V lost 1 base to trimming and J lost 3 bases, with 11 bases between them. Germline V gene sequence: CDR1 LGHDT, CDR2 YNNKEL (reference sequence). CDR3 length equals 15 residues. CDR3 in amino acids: CASSQVRRATDTQYF. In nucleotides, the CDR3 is TGTGCCAGCAGCCAAGTCCGGCGGGCTACAGATACGCAGTATTTT.

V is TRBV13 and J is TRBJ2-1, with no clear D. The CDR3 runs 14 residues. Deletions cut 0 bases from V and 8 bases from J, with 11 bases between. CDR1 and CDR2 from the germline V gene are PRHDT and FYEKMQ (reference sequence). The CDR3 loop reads CASSLGTSFDEQFF. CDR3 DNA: TGTGCCAGCAGCTTAGGGACTTCCTTCGATGAGCAGTTCTTC. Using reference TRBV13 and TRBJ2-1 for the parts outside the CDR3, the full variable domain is AAGVIQSPRHLIKEKRETATLKCYPIPRHDTVYWYQQGPGQDPQFLISFYEKMQSDKGSIPDRFSAQQFSDYHSELNMSSLELGDSALYFCASSLGTSFDEQFFGPGTRLTVL.

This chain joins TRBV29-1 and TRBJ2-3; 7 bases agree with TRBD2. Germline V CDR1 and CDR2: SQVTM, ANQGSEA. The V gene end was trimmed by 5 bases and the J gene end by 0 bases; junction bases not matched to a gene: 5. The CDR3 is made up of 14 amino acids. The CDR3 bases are TGCAGCGTTCAACCAGCGGGGAGCACAGATACGCAGTATTTT. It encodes CSVQPAGSTDTQYF.

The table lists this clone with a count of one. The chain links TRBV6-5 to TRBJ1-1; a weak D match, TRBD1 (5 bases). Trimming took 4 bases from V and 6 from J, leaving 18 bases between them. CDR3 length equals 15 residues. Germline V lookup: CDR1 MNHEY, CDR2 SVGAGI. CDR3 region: CASSSFGGKQAEAFF. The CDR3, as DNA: TGTGCCAGCAGTTCTTTCGGGGGGAAGCAGGCTGAAGCTTTCTTT.

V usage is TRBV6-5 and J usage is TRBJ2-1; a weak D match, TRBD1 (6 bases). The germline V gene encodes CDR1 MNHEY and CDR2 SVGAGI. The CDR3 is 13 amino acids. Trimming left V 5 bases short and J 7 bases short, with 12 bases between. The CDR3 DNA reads TGTGCCAGCAGTAAGGGACAAGGGAATGAGCAGTTCTTC. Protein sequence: CASSKGQGNEQFF.

CDR3 loop: CASSVVGNQNTEAFF. The CDR3 coding sequence is TGTGCCAGCAGCGTAGTGGGCAACCAGAACACTGAAGCTTTCTTT. The chain has TRBV9 and TRBJ1-1; D ambiguous. Per germline, CDR1 SGDLS and CDR2 YYNGEE. The germline V and J ends were trimmed by 0 bases and 1 base, with 10 bases remaining between them. The CDR3 runs to 15 residues.

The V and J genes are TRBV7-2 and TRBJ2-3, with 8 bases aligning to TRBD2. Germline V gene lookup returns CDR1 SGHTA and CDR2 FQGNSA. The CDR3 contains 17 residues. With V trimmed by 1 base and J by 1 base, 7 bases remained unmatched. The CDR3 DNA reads TGTGCCAGCAGCTTAGGGGCGGGAGGTCCTCGCACAGATACGCAGTATTTT. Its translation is CASSLGAGGPRTDTQYF.

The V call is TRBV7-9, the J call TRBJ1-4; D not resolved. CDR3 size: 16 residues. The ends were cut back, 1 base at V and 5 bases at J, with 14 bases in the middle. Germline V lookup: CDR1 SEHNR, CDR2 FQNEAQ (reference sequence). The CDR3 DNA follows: TGTGCCAGCAGCTTAGGGGCCGGTAACCAGAATGAAAAACTGTTTTTT. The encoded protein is CASSLGAGNQNEKLFF.

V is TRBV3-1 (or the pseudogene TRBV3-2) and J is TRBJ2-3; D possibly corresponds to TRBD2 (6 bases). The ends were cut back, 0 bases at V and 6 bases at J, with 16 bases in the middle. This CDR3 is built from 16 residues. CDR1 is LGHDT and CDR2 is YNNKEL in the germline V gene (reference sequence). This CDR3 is CASSQDRAGYGDTQYF. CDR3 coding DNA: TGTGCCAGCAGCCAAGACAGGGCGGGATATGGGGATACGCAGTATTTT.